This T cell receptor beta chain was observed in a study of shared clonotypes between healthy human individuals. Study results and caveats: Among a few donors, around 5% of naive CD4 clonotypes were found in common. Non-shared clonotypes displayed generation probabilities falling below those of clonotypes present in all four donors.

In the original processing: Sequence data from immunoSEQ were junction-only and lacked quality scores; consequently, filtering differed. Sequencing was performed with immunoSEQ multiplex PCR; in TCRdb, only in-frame clones are kept and a portion is missing. From that table come the V and J calls and clone size; the DNA was used to work out D and trimming. The profile shows over 750,000 clones, roughly 96% of them singletons. Naive CD8 cells lacked CD45RO, underwent positive selection for CCR7 and left out terminally differentiated effector memory CD45RA+ cells. Losses at the gene ends were 3 bases for V and 0 bases for J; bases not matched to a gene: 15. The germline gives CDR1 SGDLS, CDR2 YYNGEE. The CDR3 is 19 residues long. With regard to this clone: The target antigen is unknown.

The TCR was taken from a man aged 30-40 years in good health. Material: naive CD8+ T cells sorted from blood. The chain carries TRBV9 and TRBJ2-3; TRBD2 matches 8 bases. DNA for the CDR3: TGTGCCAGCAGCGCCCTCCCCGCCTCTAGCGGGCTTAGCACAGATACGCAGTATTTT. The encoded protein is CASSALPASSGLSTDTQYF.